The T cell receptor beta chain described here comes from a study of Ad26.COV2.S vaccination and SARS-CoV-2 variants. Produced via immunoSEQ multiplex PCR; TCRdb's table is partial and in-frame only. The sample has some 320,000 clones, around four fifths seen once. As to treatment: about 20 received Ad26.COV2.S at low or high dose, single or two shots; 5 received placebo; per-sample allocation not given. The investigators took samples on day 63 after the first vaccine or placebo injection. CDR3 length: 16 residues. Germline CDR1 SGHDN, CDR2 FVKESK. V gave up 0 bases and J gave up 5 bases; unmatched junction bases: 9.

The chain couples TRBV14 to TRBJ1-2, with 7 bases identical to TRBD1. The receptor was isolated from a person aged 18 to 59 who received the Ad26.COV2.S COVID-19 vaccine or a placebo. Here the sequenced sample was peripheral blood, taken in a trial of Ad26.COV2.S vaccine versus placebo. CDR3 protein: CASSQEYRGFLYGYTF. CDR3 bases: TGTGCCAGCAGCCAAGAGTACAGGGGATTTTTATATGGCTACACCTTC. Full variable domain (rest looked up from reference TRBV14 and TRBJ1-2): EAGVTQFPSHSVIEKGQTVTLRCDPISGHDNLYWYRRVMGKEIKFLLHFVKESKQDESGMPNNRFLAERTGGTYSTLKVQPAELEDSGVYFCASSQEYRGFLYGYTFGSGTRLTVV.